The 29 T cell receptor beta chains presented below share a single source sample, sequenced in a study of CD8+CD57+ T cells in acquired aplastic anemia. Whoever was chosen for sequencing had shown CD8+CD57+ cell expansion by flow cytometry. Genomic DNA served as template for TCR beta VDJ and CDR3 profiling. Each CDR3 protein is one row after TCRdb ran MiXCR on the reads. The repertoire includes about 200,000 distinct CDR3 sequences, around three fifths of them detected once, and 58% sits in the top ten. Sequencing was performed on sorted CD4+, CD8+, or CD8+CD57+ T cells (not recorded which) from PBMCs. These TCRs come from a human donor with aplastic anemia.

V is TRBV29-1 and J is TRBJ2-1, with D possibly TRBD2 on 6 matching bases. CDR1 SQVTM and CDR2 ANQGSEA come from the germline V gene. Trimming cost V 4 bases and J 12 bases, with 13 bases left between them. The CDR3 spans 11 residues. The CDR3 DNA reads as TGCAGCGTTGCTCCGGGACTGGGGCAGTTCTTC. Its protein product is CSVAPGLGQFF.

This sequence joins TRBV24-1 and TRBJ2-2; the match to TRBD1 covers 8 bases. Germline assignment: CDR1 KGHDR and CDR2 SFDVKD. This CDR3 is 16 amino acids long. V was clipped by 6 bases and J by 1 base; unmatched bases: 6. CDR3 residues: CATSTQDRVNTGELFF. CDR3 bases: TGTGCCACCAGTACCCAGGACAGGGTGAACACCGGGGAGCTGTTTTTT.

In nucleotides, the CDR3 is TGTGCCAGCAGCTTGGGGGGGACAGGGGTCCTCTACGAGCAGTACTTC. Translated, it gives CASSLGGTGVLYEQYF. The chain joins TRBV5-6 to TRBJ2-7; 10 nucleotides line up with TRBD1. There are 16 residues in the CDR3. V lost 0 bases to trimming and J lost 3 bases; unmatched junction nucleotides: 6. The germline V gene has CDR1 SGHDT and CDR2 YYEEEE.

J is TRBJ1-1 and V is TRBV7-9; no firm D call. Germline V gives CDR1 SEHNR, CDR2 FQNEAQ (reference sequence). This CDR3 has 14 amino acids. Trimming removed 1 base from V and 4 bases from J, with 10 bases in between. CDR3 sequence: CASSLGGSGTEAFF. The CDR3 DNA reads TGTGCCAGCAGCTTAGGGGGTTCGGGCACTGAAGCTTTCTTT.

There are many counts of this clonotype. The chain has TRBV24-1 and TRBJ2-1, with a possible D match to TRBD1 (6 bases). Trimming pared 0 bases from V and 4 bases from J, leaving 9 bases between. Germline loops: CDR1 KGHDR, CDR2 SFDVKD. This CDR3 is 15 amino acids long. DNA for the CDR3: TGTGCCACCAGTGATTTGTGGGACAATTACAATGAGCAGTTCTTC. The encoded protein is CATSDLWDNYNEQFF.

J is TRBJ2-7 and V is TRBV7-2; D is uncertain. Trimming took off 2 bases at V and 4 bases at J, with 6 bases between the two ends. This CDR3 has 12 residues. Germline CDR1 SGHTA, CDR2 FQGNSA. For the CDR3, the DNA is TGTGCCAGCAGCTTATGGGGTTACGAGCAGTACTTC. As protein: CASSLWGYEQYF.

The sample holds a few counts of this clonotype. The V gene is TRBV15, the J gene TRBJ2-5, with D possibly called TRBD1 or TRBD2 (5 bases each). CDR3 length equals 13 residues. With 8 bases removed from V and 5 bases from J, the gap between germline ends came to 15 bases. Per germline, CDR1 LNHNV and CDR2 YYDKDF (reference sequence). This chain's CDR3 is CATRHRGVETQYF. The CDR3 DNA sequence: TGTGCCACCCGCCATCGGGGCGTGGAGACCCAGTACTTC.

This clonotype was seen repeatedly, ten times or more. The chain links TRBV6-6 to TRBJ1-2; D is unclear. V was clipped by 6 bases and J by 6 bases, with 11 bases between them. The CDR3 has 12 amino acids. Germline V gene data show CDR1 as MNHNY and CDR2 as SVGAGI (reference sequence). The CDR3 DNA reads TGTGCCAGCAGGGGCTCTCGGGATGGCTACACCTTC. It codes for CASRGSRDGYTF.

This clonotype has only a few counts. J is TRBJ2-7 and V is TRBV2, with D possibly matching TRBD1 (6 bases). This CDR3 comprises 17 residues. Trimming stripped 0 bases from V and 2 bases from J, with 17 bases between. CDR1 is SNHLY and CDR2 is FYNNEI in the germline V gene. In DNA form, the CDR3 reads TGTGCCAGCAGTGAAGCGGGGACACTTCAAGGGGCCTACGAGCAGTACTTC. Amino acids: CASSEAGTLQGAYEQYF.

The V call is TRBV11-1, the J call TRBJ2-3, with TRBD2 as a possible D gene (5 bases). This CDR3 contains 12 residues. V was trimmed by 1 base and J by 10 bases, leaving 9 bases between them. Per germline, CDR1 SGHAT and CDR2 FQDESV (reference sequence). In DNA, the CDR3 is TGTGCCAGCAGCTTAGGAGGGAATGCGCAGTATTTT. This encodes CASSLGGNAQYF.

The chain links TRBV20-1 to TRBJ2-3; 9 nucleotides match TRBD1. The germline V gene has CDR1 DFQATT and CDR2 SNEGSKA (reference sequence). There are 14 residues in the CDR3. J was trimmed by 2 bases and V by 5 bases; bases with no gene match: 5. The CDR3 spells CSAPDRGPTDTQYF. The CDR3 coding sequence is TGCAGTGCTCCGGACAGGGGCCCCACAGATACGCAGTATTTT.

V usage is TRBV19 and J usage is TRBJ2-1; the D gene is possibly TRBD1 (6 bases). Trimming pared 4 bases from V and 7 bases from J, leaving 8 bases between. The CDR3 consists of 12 residues. Germline V gives CDR1 LNHDA, CDR2 SQIVND (reference sequence). The CDR3 DNA reads TGTGCCAGTAGTACCACAGGGAATGAGCAGTTCTTC. This gives the protein CASSTTGNEQFF.

This clonotype was counted only a few times. DNA for the CDR3: TGTGCCAGCAGCCTGACAGGGAGGAATGAAAAACTGTTTTTT. The encoded protein is CASSLTGRNEKLFF. The V call is TRBV5-4, the J call TRBJ1-4; 7 bases agree with TRBD1. The CDR3 has 14 amino acids. V dropped 4 bases and J dropped 5; count of bases not matched to a gene: 5. Germline V gene sequence: CDR1 SGHNT, CDR2 YYREEE (reference sequence).

This clonotype occurred many times. The gene calls are TRBV6-4 and TRBJ2-3; 11 bases fit TRBD2. Germline V gene data show CDR1 as MRHNA and CDR2 as SNTAGT. The CDR3 sequence is 15 residues long. V trimming: 6 bases; J trimming: 2 bases; junction bases outside the gene matches: 4. CDR3 DNA: TGTGCCAGCAGCCCTAGCGGGGGGACCACAGATACGCAGTATTTT. Translating it yields CASSPSGGTTDTQYF.

V and J are TRBV20-1 and TRBJ2-3; D is possibly TRBD1 (6 bases). V dropped 4 bases and J dropped 0 bases, with 11 bases sitting between them. The CDR3 has 14 residues. The V gene's germline CDR1 is DFQATT and CDR2 SNEGSKA (reference sequence). The CDR3 spells CSATGQQSTDTQYF. The CDR3, as DNA: TGCAGTGCTACAGGACAGCAAAGCACAGATACGCAGTATTTT.

This clonotype has only one observation. At one end the junction does not follow the germline gene, possibly because of a read error. This rearrangement joins TRBV2 to TRBJ1-4; D not resolved. CDR1 SNHLY and CDR2 FYNNEI come from the germline V gene. CDR3 length: 13 residues. The CDR3 here is CASSSDFNEKPFF. As DNA, the CDR3 is TGTGCCAGCAGCTCAGACTTTAATGAAAAACCGTTTTTT.

The CDR3 DNA sequence: TGTGCCAGCAGCTTGATTGGGTCGCGACAAGAGACCCAGTACTTC. Amino acid sequence: CASSLIGSRQETQYF. The chain recombines TRBV5-5 with TRBJ2-5; D is uncertain. This CDR3 contains 15 residues. V was trimmed by 1 base and J by 2 bases, leaving 12 bases between them. Germline V gives CDR1 SGHKS, CDR2 YYEKEE (reference sequence).

This clonotype was picked up a small number of times. V usage is TRBV9 and J usage is TRBJ2-7, with 8 bases fitting TRBD2. The CDR3 covers 13 residues. The V gene's germline CDR1 is SGDLS and CDR2 YYNGEE. With 4 bases clipped from V and 6 bases from J, the junction kept 6 bases outside the gene matches. DNA of the CDR3: TGTGCCAGCAGCCCCGGGACTAGTCGCGAGCAGTACTTC. It codes for CASSPGTSREQYF.

The V call is TRBV7-6, the J call TRBJ1-4; D perhaps matches TRBD1 (5 bases). The V end was cut by 6 bases, the J end by 4 bases, with 12 bases between. CDR3 length equals 14 residues. The germline V gene has CDR1 SGHVS and CDR2 FNYEAQ. The CDR3 DNA sequence: TGTGCCAGCAGAAGGGACCTTGTTAATGAAAAACTGTTTTTT. Residues: CASRRDLVNEKLFF. The full variable domain, its missing parts supplied by reference TRBV7-6 and TRBJ1-4, is GAGVSQSPRYKVTKRGQDVALRCDPISGHVSLYWYRQALGQGPEFLTYFNYEAQQDKSGLPNDRFSAERPEGSISTLTIQRTEQRDSAMYRCASRRDLVNEKLFFGSGTQLSVL.

J is TRBJ2-1 and V is TRBV7-2; 9 bases are shared with TRBD2. V shed 4 bases, J shed 6 bases, and the junction held 10 bases outside the gene matches. This CDR3 is built from 16 residues. The germline V gene encodes CDR1 SGHTA and CDR2 FQGNSA. In nucleotides, the CDR3 is TGTGCCAGCAGCTCCAATGTAGTAGCGGGAGCCAATGAGCAGTTCTTC. Protein sequence: CASSSNVVAGANEQFF. Full variable domain (rest looked up from reference TRBV7-2 and TRBJ2-1): GAGVSQSPSNKVTEKGKDVELRCDPISGHTALYWYRQSLGQGLEFLIYFQGNSAPDKSGLPSDRFSAERTGGSVSTLTIQRTQQEDSAVYLCASSSNVVAGANEQFFGPGTRLTVL.

The chain carries TRBV10-3 and TRBJ1-4, with 7 bases identical to TRBD1. The CDR3 sequence is 16 residues long. V lost 3 bases to trimming and J lost 7 bases; unmatched junction nucleotides: 11. Germline V gene sequence: CDR1 ENHRY, CDR2 SYGVKD. The chain's CDR3 is CAISEGAGTVPEKLFF. The CDR3 DNA reads as TGTGCCATCAGTGAAGGTGCCGGGACAGTTCCTGAAAAACTGTTTTTT.

To note about this clonotype: An end of the junction does not agree with germline; a read error may underlie this. V usage is TRBV7-2 and J usage is TRBJ1-1, with 7 bases aligning to TRBD1. The CDR3 is 14 amino acids. Germline values: CDR1 SGHTA, CDR2 FQGNSA. This CDR3 is CASSFYRGPTEAFF. DNA for the CDR3: TGTGCCAGCAGCTTCTACAGGGGTCCCACTGAAGCCTTCTTT.

The chain employs TRBV11-2 and TRBJ2-2, with TRBD1 matching over 7 bases. J was trimmed by 8 bases and V by 5 bases; bases with no gene match: 5. In germline, CDR1 is SGHAT, CDR2 FQNNGV. The CDR3 totals 13 residues. CDR3 in DNA: TGTGCCAGCAGCCCCCAGGGACAGGGGGAGCTGTTTTTT. This encodes CASSPQGQGELFF.

This clonotype was recorded many times. The rearrangement uses TRBV9 and TRBJ2-5; no definite D call. Germline V gene sequence: CDR1 SGDLS, CDR2 YYNGEE. The V and J ends lost 5 bases and 4 bases respectively, with 15 bases between them. The CDR3 has 14 residues. In DNA form, the CDR3 reads TGTGCCAGCAGGGTTTCGGATAAAATAGAGACCCAGTACTTC. This sequence encodes CASRVSDKIETQYF.

The chain employs TRBV5-8 and TRBJ2-3, with 8 positions matching TRBD2. Per germline, CDR1 SGHTS and CDR2 YDEGEE. This CDR3 comprises 15 residues. With V trimmed by 7 bases and J by 5 bases, 12 bases remained unmatched. This chain's CDR3 is CASSREGGPKDTQYF. DNA of the CDR3: TGTGCCAGCTCCCGGGAGGGGGGGCCTAAAGATACGCAGTATTTT.

This clonotype was seen once. The chain carries TRBV19 and TRBJ2-5; D is unresolved. CDR1 is LNHDA, CDR2 SQIVND, per germline (reference sequence). This CDR3 has 14 amino acids. Trimming shortened V by 0 bases and J by 2 bases, and 7 bases separated the two germline ends. The chain's CDR3 is CASSIDGVQETQYF. In DNA, the CDR3 is TGTGCCAGTAGTATAGATGGGGTACAAGAGACCCAGTACTTC.

The chain uses TRBV7-2 and TRBJ2-7; 9 bases fit TRBD2. The J segment lost 2 bases and the V segment lost 3 bases, leaving 11 bases of the junction unmatched. CDR1 and CDR2 (germline): SGHTA, FQGNSA. This CDR3 has 17 amino acids. The CDR3 loop is CASSLTGLAIGAYEQYF. The CDR3, as DNA: TGTGCCAGCAGCTTGACGGGACTAGCTATTGGTGCCTACGAGCAGTACTTC.

Turning to this clonotype: At one end the junction does not follow the germline gene, possibly because of a read error. The V gene is TRBV19, the J gene TRBJ2-4; tentatively, D is TRBD1 or TRBD2 (5 bases each). From germline, CDR1 is LNHDA and CDR2 SQIVND (reference sequence). The CDR3 length is 12 residues. The CDR3 is CASSTHRDRAHF. The DNA for the CDR3 is TGTGCCAGTAGTACCCACCGGGACCGCGCTCACTTC.

About this clonotype: The junction departs from germline at one end; a sequencing error may be responsible. The chain is built from TRBV10-3 and TRBJ1-6, with D uncertain. Looked up from germline, CDR1 is ENHRY and CDR2 is SYGVKD. The CDR3 is 13 residues long. DNA for the CDR3: TGTGCCAGCAGTGTAACGGATAATTCACCCCTCCACTTT. Translation: CASSVTDNSPLHF.